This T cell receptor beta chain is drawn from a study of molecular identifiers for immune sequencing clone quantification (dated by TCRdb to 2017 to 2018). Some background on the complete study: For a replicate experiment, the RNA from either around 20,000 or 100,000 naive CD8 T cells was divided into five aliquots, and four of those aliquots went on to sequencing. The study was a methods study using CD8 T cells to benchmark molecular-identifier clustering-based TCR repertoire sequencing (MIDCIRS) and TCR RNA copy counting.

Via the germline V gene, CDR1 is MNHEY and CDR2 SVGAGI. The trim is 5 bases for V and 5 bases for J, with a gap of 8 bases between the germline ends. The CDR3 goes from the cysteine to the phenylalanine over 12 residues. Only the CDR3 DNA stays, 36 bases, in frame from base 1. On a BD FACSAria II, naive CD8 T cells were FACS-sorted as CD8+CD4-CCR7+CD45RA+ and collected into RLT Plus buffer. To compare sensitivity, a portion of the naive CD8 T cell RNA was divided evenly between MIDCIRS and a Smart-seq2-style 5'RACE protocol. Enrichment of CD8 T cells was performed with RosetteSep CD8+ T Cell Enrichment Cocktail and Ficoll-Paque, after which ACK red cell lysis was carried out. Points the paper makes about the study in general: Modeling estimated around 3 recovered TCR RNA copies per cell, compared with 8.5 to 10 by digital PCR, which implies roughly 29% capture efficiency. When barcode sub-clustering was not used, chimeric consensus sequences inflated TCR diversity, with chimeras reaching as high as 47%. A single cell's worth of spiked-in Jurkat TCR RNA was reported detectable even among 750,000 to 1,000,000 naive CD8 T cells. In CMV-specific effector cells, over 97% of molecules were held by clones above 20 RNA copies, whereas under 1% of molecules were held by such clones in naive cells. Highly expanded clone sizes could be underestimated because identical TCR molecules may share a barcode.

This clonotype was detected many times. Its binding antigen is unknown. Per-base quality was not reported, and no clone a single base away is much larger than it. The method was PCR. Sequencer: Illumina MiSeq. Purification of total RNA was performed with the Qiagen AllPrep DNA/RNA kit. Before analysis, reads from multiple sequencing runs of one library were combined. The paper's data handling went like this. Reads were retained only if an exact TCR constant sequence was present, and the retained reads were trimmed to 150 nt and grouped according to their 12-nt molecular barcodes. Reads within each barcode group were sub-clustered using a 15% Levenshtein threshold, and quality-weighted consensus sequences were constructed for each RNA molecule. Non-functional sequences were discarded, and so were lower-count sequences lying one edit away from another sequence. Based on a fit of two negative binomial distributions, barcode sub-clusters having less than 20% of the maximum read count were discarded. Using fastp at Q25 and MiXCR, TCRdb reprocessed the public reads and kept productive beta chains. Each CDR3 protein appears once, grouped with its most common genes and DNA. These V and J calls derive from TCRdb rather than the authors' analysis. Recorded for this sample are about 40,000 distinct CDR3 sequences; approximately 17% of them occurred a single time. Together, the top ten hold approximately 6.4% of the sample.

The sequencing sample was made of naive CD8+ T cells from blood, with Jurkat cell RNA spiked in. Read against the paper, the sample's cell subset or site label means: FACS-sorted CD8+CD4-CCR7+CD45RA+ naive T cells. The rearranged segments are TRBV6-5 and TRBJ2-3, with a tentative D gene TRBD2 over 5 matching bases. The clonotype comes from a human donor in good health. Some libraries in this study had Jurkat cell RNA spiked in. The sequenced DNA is TGTGCCAGCAGTCCTGGAGGAGATACGCAGTATTTT. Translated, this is CASSPGGDTQYF.